The subject of this entry is one T cell receptor beta chain. Trimming removed 0 bases at V and 1 base at J, with 10 bases between. The V gene's germline CDR1 is SGHNT and CDR2 YYREEE (reference sequence). The CDR3 contains 15 residues. Authors' methods: Reference gene primer amplification gave estimated nucleated cell counts. The repertoire was sequenced with immunoSEQ multiplex PCR; TCRdb's copy has only in-frame clones and lacks some. Clone size and V and J calls were adopted from that table, with D and trimming inferred from the DNA. The sample yields about 70,000 clones, about 80% seen once. The sample is drawn from a study of blood T cell repertoires in COVID-19. Looking at the study overall: The study drew acute and convalescent COVID-19 samples from the United States, Italy and Spain. Sample material is recorded as cDNA or gDNA derived from T cells, B-cell-depleted T cells, or PBMCs.

The chain recombines TRBV5-4 with TRBJ1-1; D is ambiguous. The source of this sequence is a human donor in a cohort sampled during active COVID-19. The sample comprised peripheral blood. CDR3 nucleotide sequence: TGTGCCAGCAGCTTGGGAACGGGGAAGAACACTGAAGCTTTCTTT. Translation: CASSLGTGKNTEAFF.